The next 11 T cell receptor beta chains were all read from a single sample in a study of long-term antiretroviral therapy in people with HIV. Version v3.0 of the immunoSEQ assay was performed at survey level. The table came from immunoSEQ multiplex PCR; TCRdb's copy has only in-frame clones and leaves some out. The sample yields more than 15,000 clones, just over 85% seen once. The starting material was unsorted PBMCs, obtained 2.3 years before starting antiretroviral therapy. The receptor set was obtained from a woman aged 30 to 39 with HIV.

This clone was detected a few times. The CDR3 loop reads CASSPRDNNSPLHF. CDR3 nucleotides: TGTGCCAGCAGTCCCAGGGATAATAATTCACCCCTCCACTTT. The chain carries TRBV6-5 and TRBJ1-6, with a weak D call TRBD1 (5 bases). In germline, CDR1 is MNHEY, CDR2 SVGAGI. The CDR3 loop spans 14 amino acids. Trimming removed 5 bases at V and 5 bases at J, with 10 bases between.

The CDR3 loop reads CASSAWSREKLFF. DNA of the CDR3: TGTGCCAGCAGCGCGTGGAGTCGGGAAAAACTGTTTTTT. The V gene is TRBV5-5, the J gene TRBJ1-4; no reliable D call. V lost 4 bases, J lost 8 bases, and 12 bases lay in between. The CDR3 consists of 13 residues. Germline CDR1 and CDR2: SGHKS and YYEKEE (reference sequence).

The rearrangement joins TRBV4-3 to TRBJ2-1; tentatively, D is TRBD2 (6 bases). The CDR3 has 14 amino acids. V was shortened by 0 bases and J by 8 bases, with 11 bases between the two germline ends. The germline gives CDR1 LGHNA, CDR2 YSLEER. The CDR3 DNA reads TGCGCCAGCAGCCAAGAAGGCAGGAGGGATGAGCAGTTCTTC. Residues: CASSQEGRRDEQFF.

This chain joins TRBV2 and TRBJ1-2; 7 bases match TRBD1. The CDR3 sequence is 13 residues long. Germline lookup yields CDR1 SNHLY and CDR2 FYNNEI. Trimming removed 4 bases from V and 8 bases from J; junction bases left unmatched: 7. In DNA, the CDR3 is TGTGCCAGCAGTGCGGGACAGAGGATGGGCTACACCTTC. This encodes CASSAGQRMGYTF.

The chain is built from TRBV20-1 and TRBJ2-5, with TRBD1 matching over 7 bases. The trim removed 6 bases at V and 5 bases at J, leaving 3 bases unmatched. The CDR3 is made up of 11 amino acids. Germline V gives CDR1 DFQATT, CDR2 SNEGSKA (reference sequence). The CDR3 DNA follows: TGCAGTGCCGGACAGGCGGAGACCCAGTACTTC. It is translated as CSAGQAETQYF.

J is TRBJ2-2 and V is TRBV29-1; 7 bases line up with TRBD2. This CDR3 comprises 14 residues. In germline, CDR1 is SQVTM, CDR2 ANQGSEA. After removal of 4 bases from V and 1 base from J, the junction contained 3 bases not matched to a gene. This CDR3 reads CSVGRGVNTGELFF. The CDR3, as DNA: TGCAGCGTTGGTCGGGGGGTGAACACCGGGGAGCTGTTTTTT.

The rearrangement uses TRBV7-2 and TRBJ2-7; D may be TRBD1 (6 bases). CDR3 length: 16 amino acids. Germline V gene sequence: CDR1 SGHTA, CDR2 FQGNSA. The germline V and J ends were trimmed by 0 bases and 7 bases, with 19 bases remaining between them. The CDR3 DNA reads TGTGCCAGCAGCTTAGCGTTAGGACAGCAAGGCCCGGAGCAGTACTTC. Its translation is CASSLALGQQGPEQYF.

The V call is TRBV13, the J call TRBJ2-7; TRBD2 aligns across 7 bases. This CDR3 contains 15 residues. Germline V gene data show CDR1 as PRHDT and CDR2 as FYEKMQ (reference sequence). J gave up 2 bases and V 6 bases, and 10 bases lay outside the gene matches. The CDR3 sequence is CASSSGLELPYEQYF. Here the CDR3 DNA reads TGTGCCAGCAGTTCCGGACTAGAACTTCCCTACGAGCAGTACTTC.

This clone was detected only once. This rearrangement joins TRBV2 to TRBJ1-2; possible D gene TRBD1, 5 bases. Germline CDR1 is SNHLY and CDR2 is FYNNEI. This CDR3 has 12 amino acids. V was trimmed by 9 bases and J by 2 bases, leaving 10 bases between them. Here the CDR3 DNA reads TGTGCCAGGACGAGGGACAACTATGGCTACACCTTC. It specifies CARTRDNYGYTF.

The gene calls are TRBV6-5 and TRBJ1-2; a weak D match, TRBD1 (6 bases). This CDR3 is built from 14 residues. Germline values: CDR1 MNHEY, CDR2 SVGAGI. V lost 6 bases, J lost 8 bases, and 19 bases lay in between. The CDR3 DNA sequence: TGTGCCAGCAGCCCCCAAGGGGGGGCGAGGGGCTACACCTTC. As protein: CASSPQGGARGYTF.

This clone was picked up one time. The chain couples TRBV2 to TRBJ2-4; 7 bases line up with TRBD1. Germline trimming cut 6 bases from V and 2 bases from J; bases unmatched to any gene: 10. CDR3 size: 16 residues. Germline CDR1 is SNHLY and CDR2 is FYNNEI. CDR3 sequence: CASRYIAGGSKNIQYF. DNA for the CDR3: TGTGCCAGCAGGTACATTGCAGGGGGTTCCAAAAACATTCAGTACTTC.